The entry that follows covers one TCR beta chain sequence. Patients were left out if they had other autoimmune diseases, uncontrolled infections, pregnancy or lactation. These data belong to a study of Graves' ophthalmopathy and Graves' hyperthyroidism. RNA served as the template for amplifying TCR beta CDR3 regions. Amplification began with first-round RT-PCR using HTBI primers, then second-round multiplex PCR was performed. TCRdb redid the calling of the multiplex PCR reads with MiXCR, one entry per CDR3 protein. The sample yields hundreds of thousands of distinct CDR3 sequences, 22% seen once. Trimming stripped 4 bases from V and 0 bases from J, with 10 bases between. There are 14 residues in the CDR3.

The TCR comes from a woman aged 18-29 years with stable Graves' hyperthyroidism. Some clones in this sample may be carry-over from other donors' samples. The J gene is TRBJ2-7, the V gene TRBV12-3 or TRBV12-4, with D tentatively TRBD1 or TRBD2 (5 bases each). The sequenced sample consisted of peripheral blood. CDR3 loop: CASSYWDRSYEQYF. CDR3 coding DNA: TGTGCCAGCAGTTATTGGGACCGCTCCTACGAGCAGTACTTC.